This T cell receptor (beta chain) originates from a study of CD4 T cells in relation to SARS-CoV-2 and coronaviruses (dated by TCRdb to about 2021). Describing the broader study: The ViraFEST assay cultured PBMCs with antigen for around nine days, then sequenced TCR beta CDR3s to find antigen-specific clonal expansions. Samples from three pre-COVID donors and the naive versus memory experiments were sequenced with the Adaptive Biotechnologies TCR-sequencing kit; other data were Illumina-based. A different TCR-beta assay, based on Illumina, was used to sequence expansion assays from other donors in the study. At the level of individual TCR clonotypes, the study evaluated whether memory CD4+ T cells crossreact between the spike proteins of SARS-CoV-2 and those of common cold coronaviruses. An HIV-1 Nef peptide pool or a no-peptide culture served as the negative reference condition. HLA restriction was mapped for shared crossreactive spike epitopes using patient-derived lymphoblastoid cell lines.

In regard to this clone: Which antigen it targets is not known. No much larger clone is present one base from it, and per-base qualities are unavailable.

CD4+ T cells from unexposed donors were collected before the COVID-19 pandemic (2011-2018). Following 10 days of culture, the EasySep CD4+ T cell isolation kit was used to isolate CD4+ T cells. Unexposed donor CD4+ T cells were tested for reactivity to SARS-CoV-2 S and N and four common cold coronavirus spike pools, as cell number allowed. PBMCs were cultured at some 2 million per well in IMDM supplemented with around 5% human AB serum and about 9.2 IU/ml IL-2. Half of the culture medium was replaced with fresh IL-2-containing medium on days 3 and 7. Each peptide culture condition was generally run in triplicate replicate wells. Leukapheresis product for the unexposed donors was purchased commercially. Ficoll-Paque PLUS gradient centrifugation was used to isolate PBMCs from either whole blood or leukapheresis product. PBMCs were either used fresh in the expansion assay or cryopreserved at -140 degrees C. The QIAamp Micro DNA Kit was used to extract genomic DNA from the CD4+ T cells.

Reading the germline V gene gives CDR1 KGHSH and CDR2 LQKENI. At the junction V is shortened by 3 bases and J by 7 bases, with 12 bases in between. The CDR3 covers 13 residues, taking in both the cysteine and the phenylalanine. The sequence is cut down to CDR3 DNA, 39 bases in frame from base 1. The method was the immunoSEQ multiplex PCR assay. On the authors' methods: During preprocessing, nonproductive sequences were removed, along with CDR3s that did not begin with C, did not end with F or W, or were shorter than 7 amino acids. The MANAFEST web app identified antigen-specific clonotypes based on expansion compared with the reference and other culture wells. To be counted as positive, a clone had to show significant expansion compared with the reference culture, at an FDR below 0.05, in 2 of 3 replicate wells. Positive clones also required significant expansion versus all other tandem wells and an odds ratio above 5. Pairwise Levenshtein distance, computed with the stringdist R package after three terminal residues were trimmed from each end, was used as the measure of CDR3 homology. Entries here come from immuneACCESS through TCRdb and include only in-frame sequences with V and J called. Some clones fail to appear in such tables; in the studies checked, an unresolved V gene covers under half of the shortfall, and the cause of the remainder is unknown. V and J calls and clone size are as listed in that table; D and trimming were resolved from the DNA. In this sample the table shows 15,000 to 20,000 clones, about 72% of which occur a single time. The top ten constitute approximately 19% of the sample.

General conclusions and limits of the study: Crossreactive clones showed significantly weaker SARS-CoV-2-driven expansion than monoreactive clones, consistent with antigenic imprinting. About 65% of donors had memory CD4+ clonotypes that crossrecognized SARS-CoV-2 and at least one common cold coronavirus spike. Since the crossreactivity analysis centred on spike protein, crossreactivity against other viral proteins was not assessed. No donor contributed both pre-pandemic and post-infection samples, which limited tracing the source of pre-existing responses. The study was constrained by small numbers of patients and of tested TCRs.

The sequence was obtained from a human donor in good health. In this chain, TRBV18 is recombined with TRBJ1-1, with the D gene uncertain. What was sequenced was CD4+ T cells from PBMCs, cultured in vitro. CDR3 sequence: CASSPDTHFEAFF. The DNA sequence is TGTGCCAGCTCACCCGACACCCATTTTGAAGCTTTCTTT. The full variable domain, completed from the reference TRBV18 and TRBJ1-1 proteins outside the CDR3, reads NAGVMQNPRHLVRRRGQEARLRCSPMKGHSHVYWYRQLPEEGLKFMVYLQKENIIDESGMPKERFSAEFPKEGPSILRIQQVVRGDSAAYFCASSPDTHFEAFFGQGTRLTVV.